This T cell receptor (beta chain) was documented in a study of CD8 T cells in ankylosing spondylitis. Study-wide findings and caveats: In the blood and synovial fluid of reactive arthritis, some motif variants had been previously reported. It appeared that ankylosing spondylitis blood was characterized by a TCR beta motif of about eight highly homologous variants.

CDR3 length equals 12 residues. Germline V gene data show CDR1 as MDHEN and CDR2 as SYDVKM. V gave up 7 bases and J gave up 0 bases, with 5 bases separating them. This clonotype occurred a few times. Its antigen is currently unknown. One entry per CDR3 protein results from TCRdb running MiXCR on the 5' RACE reads. The sample has some 37,000 distinct CDR3 sequences, 8% to 13% seen once. V is TRBV28 and J is TRBJ2-3; D ambiguous. The source of this sequence is a male donor with ankylosing spondylitis. Sequencing was performed on synovial fluid, either unsorted or a sorted T cell fraction (not recorded which). The CDR3 DNA reads as TGTGCCAGCATGACGAGCACAGATACGCAGTATTTT. This encodes CASMTSTDTQYF.